A single T cell receptor beta chain is shown here with its context. Profiling relied on immunoSEQ multiplex PCR, and the TCRdb table lists in-frame clones only, not all of them. The sample contains 95,000 or so clones, around 81% of which appear only once. The entry originates in a study of blood T cell repertoires in COVID-19. Study context: T cells, B-cell-depleted T cells, or PBMCs provided the cDNA or gDNA that served as material.

Trimming removed 0 bases from V and 4 bases from J, with 14 bases in between. The CDR3 loop spans 15 amino acids. Germline values: CDR1 SGDLS, CDR2 YYNGEE. The sequence was collected from a man older than 75 with COVID-19, enrolled during active disease. The rearrangement uses TRBV9 and TRBJ2-7, with TRBD2 as a possible D gene (6 bases). The sequenced sample consisted of peripheral blood. The CDR3, as DNA: TGTGCCAGCAGCGTAGGCCTCGGGAGCTATTACGAGCAGTACTTC. Amino acid sequence: CASSVGLGSYYEQYF.